This T cell receptor beta chain was identified during a study of shared clonotypes between healthy human individuals. Study-wide context: The study drew on two women and three men aged 18 to 49 as donors. Per donor, three plates held CD4 naive cells, three held CD4 memory, two held CD8 naive and one held CD8 memory. Findings and limits, study-wide: A generally larger estimated richness was seen in naive subsets than in memory subsets.

Generated by immunoSEQ multiplex PCR, the TCRdb table keeps only in-frame clones and is missing some. Of roughly 2,300,000 clones listed, less than 95% were seen once; the top ten hold about 0.36%. V shed 3 bases, J shed 4 bases, and the junction held 3 bases outside the gene matches. Germline CDR1 reads SGHKS; CDR2 reads YYEKEE (reference sequence). The CDR3 contains 13 residues. As for this clone: Its cognate antigen is unknown.

The V gene is TRBV5-5, the J gene TRBJ1-2, with 7 positions matching TRBD1. The sequence was collected from a man between 18 and 35 years old in good health. Some clones in this sample may be carry-over from other donors' samples. Sequenced input: naive CD4+ T cells from PBMCs. Subset: CD45RA+ positively selected. CDR3 DNA sequence: TGTGCCAGCAGCTCGGGACAGACCTATGGCTACACCTTC. Protein: CASSSGQTYGYTF.